One and the same sample provided the 5 T cell receptor beta chains below, sequenced in a study of cytomegalovirus exposure and HLA in healthy donors. Produced via immunoSEQ multiplex PCR; TCRdb's table is partial and in-frame only. Of about 120,000 clones listed, 88% were seen once; the top ten hold under 6.5%. Sequences were obtained from PBMCs. The receptors shown here come from a woman between 18 and 30 years old in good health and CMV-seropositive.

The J gene is TRBJ2-5, the V gene TRBV14; 11 bases match TRBD1. V trimming: 4 bases; J trimming: 1 base; junction bases outside the gene matches: 8. Germline CDR1 SGHDN, CDR2 FVKESK. The CDR3 sequence is 17 residues long. This CDR3 reads CASSLFVGTGGQETQYF. DNA for the CDR3: TGTGCCAGCAGCCTATTCGTCGGGACAGGGGGCCAAGAGACCCAGTACTTC.

The J gene is TRBJ2-4, the V gene TRBV28, with a weak D call TRBD1 (8 bases). V gave up 5 bases and J gave up 7 bases, with 15 bases separating them. Germline lookup yields CDR1 MDHEN and CDR2 SYDVKM. The CDR3 is 14 amino acids. The CDR3 is CASSPYRGGNIQYF. In nucleotides, the CDR3 is TGTGCCAGCAGTCCCTACAGGGGGGGGAACATTCAGTACTTC.

This chain uses TRBV19 with TRBJ1-4; D perhaps matches TRBD1 (6 bases). The germline V gene encodes CDR1 LNHDA and CDR2 SQIVND (reference sequence). V lost 8 bases to trimming and J lost 8 bases, with 18 bases between them. The CDR3 sequence is 14 residues long. The CDR3: CASSNREFGEKLFF. The CDR3 DNA reads as TGTGCCAGTTCGAACAGGGAATTCGGCGAAAAACTGTTTTTT.

The chain employs TRBV6-1 and TRBJ2-5, with 9 bases matching TRBD2. V lost 7 bases to trimming and J lost 4 bases; unmatched junction nucleotides: 10. The CDR3 is 15 amino acids. The germline CDR1 and CDR2 sequences are MNHNS and SASEGT. CDR3 residues: CASNIAGGLLETQYF. In DNA form, the CDR3 reads TGTGCCAGCAATATTGCGGGGGGGCTGTTAGAGACCCAGTACTTC.

The chain joins TRBV9 to TRBJ2-1, with 7 bases lining up with TRBD2. V lost 0 bases and J lost 13; bases outside the gene matches: 10. This CDR3 has 14 residues. The V gene's germline CDR1 is SGDLS and CDR2 YYNGEE. CDR3 amino acids: CASSVEGEGDSQFF. Written as DNA, the CDR3 is TGTGCCAGCAGCGTAGAAGGGGAGGGAGACAGTCAGTTCTTC.